The rows below give T cell receptor beta chains drawn from one sample of a study of Graves' ophthalmopathy and Graves' hyperthyroidism. TCRdb re-derived calls from the multiplex PCR reads in MiXCR, one entry per CDR3 protein. This sample carries around 600,000 distinct CDR3 sequences, roughly 39% of them seen once, and the ten largest clones take around 3.3%. The specimen was peripheral blood. These receptors came from an adult man with Graves' ophthalmopathy. The CDR3 runs from the conserved cysteine through the conserved F or W.

>TRBJ1-5|TRBV2
CASAGDIGNQPQHF
>TRBJ1-1|TRBV7-2
CATSPGGALNEAFF
>TRBJ1-2|TRBV2
CASRASGRRGYTF
>TRBJ1-3|TRBV15
CATSRPPGQALNTIYF
>TRBJ1-1|TRBV29-1
CSQVSGDEAFF
>TRBJ2-6|TRBV10-3
CAIEGTESSGANVLTF
>TRBJ2-5|TRBV5-1
CASSLGTEGTQYF
>TRBJ2-7|TRBV10-3
CAISEGGATYEQYF
>TRBJ1-5|TRBV12-5
CASGNPGLVGNQPQHF
>TRBJ2-2|TRBV2
CASREPGQGFGELFF
>TRBJ1-6|TRBV5-6
CASSPQGGAANNSPLHF